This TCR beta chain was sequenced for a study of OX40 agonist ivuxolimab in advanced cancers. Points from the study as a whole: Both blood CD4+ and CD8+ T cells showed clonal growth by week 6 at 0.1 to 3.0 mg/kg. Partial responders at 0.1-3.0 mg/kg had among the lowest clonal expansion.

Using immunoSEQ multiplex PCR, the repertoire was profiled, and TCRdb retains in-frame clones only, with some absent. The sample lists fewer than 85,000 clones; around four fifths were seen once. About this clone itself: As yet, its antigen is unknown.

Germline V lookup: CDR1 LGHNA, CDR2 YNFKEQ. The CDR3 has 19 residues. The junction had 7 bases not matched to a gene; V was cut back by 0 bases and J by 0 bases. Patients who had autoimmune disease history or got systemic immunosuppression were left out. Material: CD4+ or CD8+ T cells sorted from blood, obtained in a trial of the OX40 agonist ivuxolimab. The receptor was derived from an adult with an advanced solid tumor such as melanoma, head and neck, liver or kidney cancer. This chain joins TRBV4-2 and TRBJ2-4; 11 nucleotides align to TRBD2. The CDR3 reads CASSQEGLAGGLAKNIQYF. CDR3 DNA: TGTGCCAGCAGCCAAGAGGGGTTAGCGGGGGGGTTAGCCAAAAACATTCAGTACTTC.